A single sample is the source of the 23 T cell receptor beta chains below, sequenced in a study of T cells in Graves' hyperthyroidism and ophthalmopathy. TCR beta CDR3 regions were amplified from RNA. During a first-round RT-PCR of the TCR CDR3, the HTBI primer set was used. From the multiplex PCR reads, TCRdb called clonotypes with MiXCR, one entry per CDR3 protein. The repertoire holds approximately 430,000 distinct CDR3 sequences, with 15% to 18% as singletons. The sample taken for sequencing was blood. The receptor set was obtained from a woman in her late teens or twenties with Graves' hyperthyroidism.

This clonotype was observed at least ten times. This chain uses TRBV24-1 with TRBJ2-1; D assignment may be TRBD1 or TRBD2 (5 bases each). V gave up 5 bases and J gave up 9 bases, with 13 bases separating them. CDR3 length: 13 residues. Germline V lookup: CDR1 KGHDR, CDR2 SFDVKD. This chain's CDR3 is CATSVGGLSEQFF. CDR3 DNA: TGTGCCACCAGTGTTGGGGGATTAAGTGAGCAGTTCTTC.

In DNA, the CDR3 is TGTGCCACCAGTGATCTGACTAGCGGGAGTCCTGATGAGCAGTTCTTC. Residues: CATSDLTSGSPDEQFF. V is TRBV24-1 and J is TRBJ2-1, with TRBD2 matching 12 bases. The ends lost 3 bases at V and 8 bases at J; junction bases unmatched: 7. CDR1 and CDR2 from the germline V gene are KGHDR and SFDVKD. The CDR3 has 16 residues.

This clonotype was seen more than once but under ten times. CDR3 sequence: CAISPDRALVPLHF. CDR3 DNA sequence: TGTGCCATCAGTCCGGACAGGGCTCTCGTACCCCTCCACTTT. V and J are TRBV10-3 and TRBJ1-6; 8 bases are a match to TRBD1. Germline V gene data show CDR1 as ENHRY and CDR2 as SYGVKD. V shed 5 bases and J 12 bases; nucleotides not matched to a gene: 9. CDR3 length: 14 residues.

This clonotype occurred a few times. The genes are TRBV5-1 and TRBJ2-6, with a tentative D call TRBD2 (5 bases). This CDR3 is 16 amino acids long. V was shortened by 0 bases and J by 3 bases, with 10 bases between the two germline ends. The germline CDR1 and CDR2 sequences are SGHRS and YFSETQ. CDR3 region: CASSLAGSVGANVLTF. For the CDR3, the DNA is TGCGCCAGCAGCTTGGCGGGGTCCGTTGGGGCCAACGTCCTGACTTTC. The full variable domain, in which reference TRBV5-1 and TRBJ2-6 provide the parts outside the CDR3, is KAGVTQTPRYLIKTRGQQVTLSCSPISGHRSVSWYQQTPGQGLQFLFEYFSETQRNKGNFPGRFSGRQFSNSRSEMNVSTLELGDSALYLCASSLAGSVGANVLTFGAGSRLTVL.

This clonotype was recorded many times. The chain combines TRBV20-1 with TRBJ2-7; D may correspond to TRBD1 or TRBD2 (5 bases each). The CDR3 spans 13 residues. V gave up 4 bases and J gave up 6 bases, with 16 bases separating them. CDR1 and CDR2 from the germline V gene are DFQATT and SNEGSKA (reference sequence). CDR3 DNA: TGCAGTGCTACCTTTGAAGGGACCGTCGAGCAGTACTTC. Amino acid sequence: CSATFEGTVEQYF.

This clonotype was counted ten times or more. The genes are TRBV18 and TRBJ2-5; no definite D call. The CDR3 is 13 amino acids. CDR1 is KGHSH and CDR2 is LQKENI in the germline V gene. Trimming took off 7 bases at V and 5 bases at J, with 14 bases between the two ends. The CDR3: CASFTGRTETQYF. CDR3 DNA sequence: TGTGCCAGCTTCACCGGCCGCACGGAGACCCAGTACTTC.

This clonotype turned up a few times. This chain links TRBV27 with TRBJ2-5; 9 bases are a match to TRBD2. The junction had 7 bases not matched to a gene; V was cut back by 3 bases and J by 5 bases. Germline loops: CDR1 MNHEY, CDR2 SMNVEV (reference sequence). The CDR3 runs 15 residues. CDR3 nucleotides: TGTGCCAGCAGTTTTGTAGCGGGAGTTGGGGAGACCCAGTACTTC. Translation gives CASSFVAGVGETQYF.

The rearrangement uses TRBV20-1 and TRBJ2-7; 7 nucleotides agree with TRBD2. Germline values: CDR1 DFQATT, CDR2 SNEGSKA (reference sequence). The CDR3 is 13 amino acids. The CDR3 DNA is TGCAGAGGGAGGGACGCCCAACTCTACGAGCAGTACTTC. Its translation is CRGRDAQLYEQYF.

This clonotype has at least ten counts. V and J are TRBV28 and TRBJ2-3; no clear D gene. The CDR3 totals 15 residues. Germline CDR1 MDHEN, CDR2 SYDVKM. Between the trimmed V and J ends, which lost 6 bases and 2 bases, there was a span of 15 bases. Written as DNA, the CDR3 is TGTGCCAGCAGATCCCGTGGACGGCACACAGATACGCAGTATTTT. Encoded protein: CASRSRGRHTDTQYF.

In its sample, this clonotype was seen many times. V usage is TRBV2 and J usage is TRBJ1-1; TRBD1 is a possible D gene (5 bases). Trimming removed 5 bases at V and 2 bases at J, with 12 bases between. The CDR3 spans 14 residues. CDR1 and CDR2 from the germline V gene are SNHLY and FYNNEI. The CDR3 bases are TGTGCCAGCAGTCAGACAGAGATCAACACTGAAGCTTTCTTT. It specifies CASSQTEINTEAFF.

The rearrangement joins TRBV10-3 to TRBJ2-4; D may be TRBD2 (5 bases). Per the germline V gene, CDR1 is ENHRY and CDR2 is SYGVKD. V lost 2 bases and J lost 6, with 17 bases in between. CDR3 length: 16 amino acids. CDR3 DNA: TGTGCCATCAGTGAGAATATTGGAGAGGGAGTAAACATTCAGTACTTC. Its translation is CAISENIGEGVNIQYF.

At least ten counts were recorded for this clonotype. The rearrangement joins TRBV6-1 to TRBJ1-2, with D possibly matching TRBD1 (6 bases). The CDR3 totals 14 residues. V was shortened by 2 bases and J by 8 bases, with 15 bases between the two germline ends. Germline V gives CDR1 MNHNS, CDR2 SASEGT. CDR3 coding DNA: TGTGCCAGCAGTGAAACAGGGTTGGTCGGGGGCTACACCTTC. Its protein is CASSETGLVGGYTF.

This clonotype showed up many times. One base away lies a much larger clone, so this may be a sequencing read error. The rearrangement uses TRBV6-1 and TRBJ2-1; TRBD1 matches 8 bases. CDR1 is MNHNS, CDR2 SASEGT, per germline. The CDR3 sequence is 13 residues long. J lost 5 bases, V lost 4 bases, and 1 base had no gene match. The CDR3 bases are TGTGCCAGCAGTGGGACAGGGCACAATGAGCAGTTCTTC. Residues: CASSGTGHNEQFF.

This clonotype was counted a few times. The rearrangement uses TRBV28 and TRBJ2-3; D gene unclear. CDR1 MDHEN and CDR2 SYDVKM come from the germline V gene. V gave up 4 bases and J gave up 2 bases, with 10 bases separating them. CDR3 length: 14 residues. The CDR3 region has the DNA TGTGCCAGCAGTTCTCAGGAACCCACAGATACGCAGTATTTT. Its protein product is CASSSQEPTDTQYF.

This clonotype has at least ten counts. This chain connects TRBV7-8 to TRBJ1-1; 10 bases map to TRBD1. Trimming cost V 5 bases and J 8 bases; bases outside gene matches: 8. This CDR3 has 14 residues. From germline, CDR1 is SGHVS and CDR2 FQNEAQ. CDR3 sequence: CASSQLDRGREAFF. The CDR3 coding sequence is TGTGCCAGCAGCCAACTTGACAGGGGGCGCGAAGCTTTCTTT.

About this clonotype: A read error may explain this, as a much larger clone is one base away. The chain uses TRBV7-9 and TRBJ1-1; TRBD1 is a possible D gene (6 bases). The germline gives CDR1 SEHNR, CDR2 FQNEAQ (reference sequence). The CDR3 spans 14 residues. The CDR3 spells CASRPTQGGTGAFF. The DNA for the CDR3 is TGTGCCAGCAGACCCACACAGGGAGGCACTGGAGCTTTCTTT.

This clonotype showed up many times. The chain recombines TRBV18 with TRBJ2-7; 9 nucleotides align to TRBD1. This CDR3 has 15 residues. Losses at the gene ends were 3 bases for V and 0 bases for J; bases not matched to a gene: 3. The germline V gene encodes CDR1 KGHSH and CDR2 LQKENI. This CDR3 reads CASSPRDRVSYEQYF. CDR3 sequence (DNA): TGTGCCAGCTCACCCCGGGACAGGGTCTCCTACGAGCAGTACTTC.

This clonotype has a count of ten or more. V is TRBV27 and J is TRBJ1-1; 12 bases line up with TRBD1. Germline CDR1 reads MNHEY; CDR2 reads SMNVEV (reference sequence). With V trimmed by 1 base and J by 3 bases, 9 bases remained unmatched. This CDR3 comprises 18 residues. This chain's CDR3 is CASSLFSGTGGLDTEAFF. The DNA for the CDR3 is TGTGCCAGCAGTTTATTCTCCGGGACAGGGGGCCTGGACACTGAAGCTTTCTTT.

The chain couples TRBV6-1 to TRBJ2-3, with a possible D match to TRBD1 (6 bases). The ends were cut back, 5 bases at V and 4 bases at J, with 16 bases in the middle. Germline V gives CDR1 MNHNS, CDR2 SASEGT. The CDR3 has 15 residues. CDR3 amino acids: CASSLFGGAPDTQYF. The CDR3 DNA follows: TGTGCCAGCAGTTTATTTGGGGGCGCACCAGATACGCAGTATTTT.

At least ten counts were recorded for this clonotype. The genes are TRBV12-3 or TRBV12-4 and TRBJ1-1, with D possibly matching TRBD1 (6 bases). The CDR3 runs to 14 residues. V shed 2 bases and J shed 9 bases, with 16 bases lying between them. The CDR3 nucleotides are TGTGCCAGCAGTTTAAAAGCGGGGGCTTCTAAAGCTTTCTTT. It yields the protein CASSLKAGASKAFF.

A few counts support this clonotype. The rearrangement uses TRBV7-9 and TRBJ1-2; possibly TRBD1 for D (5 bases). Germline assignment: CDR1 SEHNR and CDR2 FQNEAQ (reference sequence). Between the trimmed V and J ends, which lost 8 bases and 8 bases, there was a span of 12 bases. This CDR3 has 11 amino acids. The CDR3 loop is CASGGAGGYTF. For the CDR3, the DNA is TGTGCCAGCGGGGGTGCGGGCGGCTACACCTTC. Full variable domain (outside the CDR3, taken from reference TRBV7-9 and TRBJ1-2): DTGVSQNPRHKITKRGQNVTFRCDPISEHNRLYWYRQTLGQGPEFLTYFQNEAQLEKSRLLSDRFSAERPKGSFSTLEIQRTEQGDSAMYLCASGGAGGYTFGSGTRLTVV.

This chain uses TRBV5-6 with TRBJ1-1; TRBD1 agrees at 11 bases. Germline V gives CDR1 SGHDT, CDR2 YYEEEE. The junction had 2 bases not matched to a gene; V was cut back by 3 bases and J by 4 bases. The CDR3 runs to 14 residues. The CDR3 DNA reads TGTGCCAGCAGCTGGGGGACAGGGGGCACTGAAGCTTTCTTT. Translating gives CASSWGTGGTEAFF.

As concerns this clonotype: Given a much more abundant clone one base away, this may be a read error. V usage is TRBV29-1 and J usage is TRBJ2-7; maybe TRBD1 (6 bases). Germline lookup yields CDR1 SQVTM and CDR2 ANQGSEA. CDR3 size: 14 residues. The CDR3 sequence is CSVVVDRIHYERYF. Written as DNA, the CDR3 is TGCAGCGTTGTAGTGGACAGAATCCACTACGAGCGGTACTTC.